This T cell receptor beta chain was observed in a study of patients and donors after allogeneic stem cell transplantation. From the RT-PCR reads, TCRdb called clonotypes with MiXCR, one entry per CDR3 protein. The profile shows some 40,000 distinct CDR3 sequences, around a third of them singletons. Only a few counts were recorded for this clonotype. The trim removed 0 bases at V and 7 bases at J, leaving 7 bases unmatched. Per germline, CDR1 SGHNT and CDR2 YENEEA. The CDR3 runs 17 residues. The specimen was blood, either unsorted or a sorted T cell fraction (not recorded which). This sequence originates from a human donor who was either an allogeneic HSCT recipient or a stem cell or donor lymphocyte infusion donor (not recorded which). It is not recorded whose cells these are; they may come from a transplant donor. The J gene is TRBJ1-6, the V gene TRBV11-3; 9 nucleotides align to TRBD1. The CDR3 DNA reads TGTGCCAGCAGCTTAGAGCTTGGACAGGGGAAAAATTCACCCCTCCACTTT. Amino acids: CASSLELGQGKNSPLHF.